These T cell receptor beta chains were read from a single sample in a study of cytomegalovirus exposure and HLA in healthy donors. Sequencing used immunoSEQ multiplex PCR; TCRdb keeps in-frame clones, though not all of them. The sample holds some 120,000 clones, roughly 71% seen once. The source material was PBMCs. All receptors come from a woman aged 45-59 years in good health and CMV-seropositive. Both conserved end residues are part of each CDR3. Each record gives: J gene, clone size, D gene, V gene, CDR3 DNA, CDR3 protein. A D gene is named only where the DNA matches it firmly. The size field is filled for only some rows; it gives once, few, many or a size class.

TRBJ2-1,.,.,TRBV7-8,TGTGCCAGCAGCTTAGCACCCCCAGCCTACAATGAGCAGTTCTTC,CASSLAPPAYNEQFF
TRBJ1-2,few,.,TRBV28,TGTGCCAGCAGCCGAACCCGACGGACAGATGGCTACACCTTC,CASSRTRRTDGYTF
TRBJ1-4,few,TRBD1,TRBV29-1,TGCAGCGTCTCCTACCAGGGGGCGGAGGAAAAACTGTTTTTT,CSVSYQGAEEKLFF
TRBJ2-1,once,.,TRBV5-6,TGTGCCAGCAGCTTGACGAGTGAGCAGTTCTTC,CASSLTSEQFF
TRBJ1-1,.,TRBD1,TRBV6-1,TGTGCCAGCATAGCCCGGGACAGGGCGAACACTGAAGCTTTCTTT,CASIARDRANTEAFF
TRBJ1-1,.,.,TRBV2,TGTGCCAGCAGGGAGAGGACAGCCGGCACTGAAGCCTTCTTT,CASRERTAGTEAFF
TRBJ2-7,.,.,TRBV5-1,TGCGCCAGCAGCCGAGACAGGCTCGGCGAGCAGTACTTC,CASSRDRLGEQYF
TRBJ2-3,.,.,TRBV7-9,TGTGCCAGCAGCTTATTCGGTCAGGGTACAGATACGCAGTATTTT,CASSLFGQGTDTQYF
TRBJ2-2,.,TRBD2,TRBV5-1,TGCGCCAGCAGCACCTCCTCTAGCGGGGGTGTCGGGGAGCTGTTTTTT,CASSTSSSGGVGELFF
TRBJ1-3,.,.,TRBV7-8,TGTGCCAGCAGGCCAGAGGTCTGGGGGGACACCATATATTTT,CASRPEVWGDTIYF
TRBJ1-1,.,TRBD1,TRBV14,TGTGCCAGCAGCTACACACAGGGGGCTAAGTACACTGAAGCTTTCTTT,CASSYTQGAKYTEAFF
TRBJ2-7,.,TRBD1,TRBV6-6,TGTGCCAGCAGCCACGACAGGGCTACCTACGAGCAGTACTTC,CASSHDRATYEQYF
TRBJ1-6,.,.,TRBV6-5,TGTGCCAGCAGTACGGGACAAGTTTATAATTCACCCCTCCACTTT,CASSTGQVYNSPLHF
TRBJ1-3,.,TRBD1,TRBV27,TGTGCCAGCAGTCGCCAGGGGGCGGGGGGAAACACCATATATTTT,CASSRQGAGGNTIYF
TRBJ2-5,.,.,TRBV6-5,TGTGCCAGCAGTACCCGGGACATTGGGGAGACCCAGTACTTC,CASSTRDIGETQYF
TRBJ2-3,.,TRBD1,TRBV9,TGTGCCAGCAGCCCACGGGACAGAGGACGAGATACGCAGTATTTT,CASSPRDRGRDTQYF
TRBJ1-6,.,.,TRBV5-6,TGTGCCAGCAGCCGGATACAGGGTTTTCAAGGCTCCTATAATTCACCCCTCCACTTT,CASSRIQGFQGSYNSPLHF
TRBJ1-3,.,.,TRBV7-9,TGTGCCAGCAGCTTCTCGCAGGGAACGCACACCATATATTTT,CASSFSQGTHTIYF
TRBJ2-1,.,TRBD1,TRBV9,TGTGCCAGCAGCGTAGCTGTAGAGGGGACAGGGGCCTACAATGAGCAGTTCTTC,CASSVAVEGTGAYNEQFF
TRBJ2-7,once,TRBD2,TRBV19,TGTGCCACTTCATACGAACGGGGGGGCTCCTACGAGCAGTACTTC,CATSYERGGSYEQYF
TRBJ2-2,.,TRBD1,TRBV7-9,TGTGCCAGCAGGGGGACAGGGGGCACCGGGGAGCTGTTTTTT,CASRGTGGTGELFF
TRBJ2-7,medium-sized,.,TRBV4-2,TGTGCCAGCAGCCAAGCGACTGGGGCCAACTACGAGCAGTACTTC,CASSQATGANYEQYF
TRBJ1-2,once,TRBD1,TRBV19,TGTGCCAGTAGTCTGTGGGACAGGAGTGACTATGGCTACACCTTC,CASSLWDRSDYGYTF
TRBJ2-7,.,TRBD2,TRBV7-2,TGTGCCAGCAGCTTAGGGGGGGGCTACGAGCAGTACTTC,CASSLGGGYEQYF
TRBJ2-6,.,TRBD2,TRBV29-1,TGCAGCGTTGTTGGGGGGGACTCTGGGGCCAACGTCCTGACTTTC,CSVVGGDSGANVLTF
TRBJ2-1,.,.,TRBV5-1,TGCGCCAGCAGCTTGGCCGTGGCTGTCTACAATGAGCAGTTCTTC,CASSLAVAVYNEQFF
TRBJ1-6,.,.,TRBV27,TGTGCCAGCAGTTTAAGTACACCCAGGGGTTCACCCCTCCACTTT,CASSLSTPRGSPLHF
TRBJ2-4,.,.,TRBV30,TGTGCCTGCCTCGACACTTTAGTCAAAAACATTCAGTACTTC,CACLDTLVKNIQYF
TRBJ2-3,.,TRBD2,TRBV12-5,TGTGCTAGTGGAGGGACTAGAGTAGTCGCAGGAGATACGCAGTATTTT,CASGGTRVVAGDTQYF
TRBJ2-7,.,.,TRBV7-9,TGTTCCAGCAGCTTAGAAGGGGTTCTAGGGGCCGAGCAGTACTTC,CSSSLEGVLGAEQYF
TRBJ2-5,.,TRBD1,TRBV30,TGTGCCTGGAGTGTAGGCGAGGGGACAGGGTTTTCAGAGACCCAGTACTTC,CAWSVGEGTGFSETQYF
TRBJ1-1,.,TRBD1,TRBV10-3,TGTGCCATCAGTCGGACAGGGGATACTGAAGCTTTCTTT,CAISRTGDTEAFF
TRBJ2-3,.,.,TRBV5-5,TGTGCCAGCAGCTTGACAGTCCCCACAGATACGCAGTATTTT,CASSLTVPTDTQYF
TRBJ1-1,.,.,TRBV2,TGTGCCAGCTGGGGGGGGAACACTGAAGCTTTCTTT,CASWGGNTEAFF
TRBJ2-7,.,.,TRBV29-1,TGCAGCGTGCGAACAGGGATTACTGCTTACGAGCAGTACTTC,CSVRTGITAYEQYF
TRBJ1-2,.,.,TRBV10-3,TGTGCCATCGGACATCCCGGGACAATAAATGGCTACACCTTC,CAIGHPGTINGYTF
TRBJ1-2,.,.,TRBV7-9,TGTGCCAGCAGCTTAGGTGTGTCGGGACAATATGGCTACACCTTC,CASSLGVSGQYGYTF
TRBJ2-1,once,.,TRBV5-1,TGCGCCAGCAGCTTGGCCCCCGCGGGGTCCTACAATGAGCAGTTCTTC,CASSLAPAGSYNEQFF
TRBJ2-6,.,.,TRBV5-6,TGTGCCAGCAGCCCACGGAGCTCTGGGGCCAACGTCCTGACTTTC,CASSPRSSGANVLTF
TRBJ1-2,.,.,TRBV27,TGTGCCAGCAGTCGGTCCTCTGGGGGGGTCTATGGCTACACCTTC,CASSRSSGGVYGYTF
TRBJ1-2,.,TRBD1,TRBV7-3,TGTGCCAGCAGCTTACAAGGGACAGGGATGAGTGGCTACACCTTC,CASSLQGTGMSGYTF